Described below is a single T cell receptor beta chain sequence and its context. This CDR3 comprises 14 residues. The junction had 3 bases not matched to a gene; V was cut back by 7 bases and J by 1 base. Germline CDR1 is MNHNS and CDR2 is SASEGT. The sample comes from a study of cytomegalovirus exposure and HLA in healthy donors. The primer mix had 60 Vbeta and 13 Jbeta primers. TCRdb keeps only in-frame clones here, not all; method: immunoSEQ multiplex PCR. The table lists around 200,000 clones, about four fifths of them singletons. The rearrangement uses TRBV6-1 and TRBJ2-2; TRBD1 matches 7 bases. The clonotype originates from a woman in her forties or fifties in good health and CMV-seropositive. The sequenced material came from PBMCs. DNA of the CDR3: TGTGCCAGCAACCGGGACAGGAACACCGGGGAGCTGTTTTTT. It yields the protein CASNRDRNTGELFF.